The 18 T cell receptor beta chains reported below all come from one sample, sequenced in a study of shared clonotypes between healthy human individuals. The method was immunoSEQ multiplex PCR; TCRdb's version includes in-frame clones alone and lacks a portion of them. This repertoire shows roughly 1,600,000 clones, 97% to 99% found once; its top ten account for 0.36%. The sequencing sample was made of naive CD4+ T cells sorted from blood. As to subset: CD45RA+ positively selected. These receptors all stem from a man younger than 40 in good health.

This clone was counted a single time. One junction end does not reproduce the germline sequence, and a read error may be involved. This chain uses TRBV7-8 with TRBJ1-3; perhaps TRBD1 as D (5 bases). The CDR3 is 13 residues long. Germline-derived CDR1 and CDR2 are SGHVS and FQNEAQ. CDR3 residues: CASSIAGRNTIYF. CDR3 nucleotide sequence: TGTGCCAGCAGCATAGCAGGGCGGAACACCATATATTTT.

The chain has TRBV7-6 and TRBJ2-7; no definite D call. The CDR3 has 14 residues. Trimming took 5 bases from V and 2 from J, leaving 13 bases between them. The germline gives CDR1 SGHVS, CDR2 FNYEAQ. CDR3 coding DNA: TGTGCCAGCAGCGCCCAACCGAATACCTACGAGCAGTACTTC. Protein sequence: CASSAQPNTYEQYF.

The V gene is TRBV19, the J gene TRBJ1-2; tentatively, D is TRBD1 (6 bases). Germline V gene data show CDR1 as LNHDA and CDR2 as SQIVND (reference sequence). This CDR3 region has 13 residues. V lost 10 bases and J lost 6, with 18 bases in between. CDR3 coding DNA: TGTGCCACCGTACAGGGTCTAGGAAATGGCTACACCTTC. The encoded protein is CATVQGLGNGYTF.

The chain couples TRBV5-1 to TRBJ2-7, with D perhaps matching TRBD1 or TRBD2 (5 bases each). V was cut by 4 bases and J by 0 bases, with 11 bases left in between. This CDR3 is built from 14 residues. CDR1 and CDR2 from the germline V gene are SGHRS and YFSETQ. CDR3 loop: CASSTKGSSYEQYF. CDR3 nucleotide sequence: TGCGCCAGCAGCACGAAGGGGAGCTCCTACGAGCAGTACTTC.

Concerning this clone: This specimen includes other DNA sequences encoding the same CDR3. The chain is built from TRBV28 and TRBJ1-1, with 7 nucleotides matching TRBD1. There are 13 residues in the CDR3. Per the germline V gene, CDR1 is MDHEN and CDR2 is SYDVKM. Losses at the gene ends were 5 bases for V and 4 bases for J; bases not matched to a gene: 4. Here the CDR3 DNA reads TGTGCCAGCAGTCGACAGGGTGGCACTGAAGCTTTCTTT. This encodes CASSRQGGTEAFF.

This sequence joins TRBV5-6 and TRBJ2-7, with TRBD2 identical over 10 bases. The CDR3 has 15 residues. Germline CDR1 and CDR2: SGHDT and YYEEEE. The V and J ends lost 4 bases and 3 bases, in that order; junction bases with no gene match: 7. The CDR3 region is CASSTPSGRNYEQYF. CDR3 bases: TGTGCCAGCAGCACCCCTAGCGGGAGAAACTACGAGCAGTACTTC.

The chain uses TRBV10-2 and TRBJ2-5; D call uncertain. Deletions cut 3 bases from V and 8 bases from J, with 7 bases between. Germline loops: CDR1 WSHSY, CDR2 SAAADI. The CDR3 runs 11 residues. The CDR3 loop is CASSDRRTQYF. CDR3 nucleotides: TGCGCCAGCAGTGACCGAAGAACCCAGTACTTC.

This clone was recorded only once. The chain employs TRBV4-2 and TRBJ1-5, with a weak D call TRBD1 (5 bases). Germline values: CDR1 LGHNA, CDR2 YNFKEQ. The V and J ends lost 1 base and 5 bases respectively, with 12 bases between them. This CDR3 contains 15 residues. The CDR3 spells CASSQVLSGDQPQHF. As DNA, the CDR3 is TGTGCCAGCAGCCAAGTTTTATCGGGGGATCAGCCCCAGCATTTT.

The V gene is TRBV10-2, the J gene TRBJ1-1; D is uncertain. There are 13 residues in the CDR3. The germline gives CDR1 WSHSY, CDR2 SAAADI. V lost 5 bases and J lost 2, with 9 bases in between. CDR3 nucleotide sequence: TGCGCCAGCAGTATTCTAGTCAACACTGAAGCTTTCTTT. Translated: CASSILVNTEAFF.

This chain links TRBV6-5 with TRBJ2-1; 7 bases agree with TRBD1. After removal of 5 bases from V and 8 bases from J, the junction contained 12 bases not matched to a gene. Germline CDR1 and CDR2: MNHEY and SVGAGI. This CDR3 has 15 amino acids. CDR3 DNA: TGTGCCAGCAGTCGACGGACAGGTCCTGGGGATGAGCAGTTCTTC. Translated: CASSRRTGPGDEQFF.

The chain carries TRBV5-4 and TRBJ2-1; TRBD2 matches at 10 bases. The junction had 7 bases not matched to a gene; V was cut back by 6 bases and J by 4 bases. Germline lookup yields CDR1 SGHNT and CDR2 YYREEE (reference sequence). This CDR3 has 15 residues. The CDR3 bases are TGTGCCAGCACCCCTGGGACTAGCGATTACAATGAGCAGTTCTTC. Protein sequence: CASTPGTSDYNEQFF.

The V call is TRBV5-1, the J call TRBJ2-5; possibly TRBD2 for D (5 bases). Germline CDR1 is SGHRS and CDR2 is YFSETQ. V lost 0 bases and J 0 bases, leaving 9 bases between the germline ends. The CDR3 sequence is 15 residues long. The DNA of the CDR3 is TGCGCCAGCAGCTTGGTGGGGAGCCACCAAGAGACCCAGTACTTC. Translated, it gives CASSLVGSHQETQYF.

The rearrangement uses TRBV10-3 and TRBJ1-2; D uncertain. This CDR3 is 13 amino acids long. CDR1 is ENHRY and CDR2 is SYGVKD in the germline V gene. V lost 2 bases and J lost 9, with 13 bases in between. The CDR3 sequence: CAISEGRTGSYTF. CDR3 sequence (DNA): TGTGCCATCAGTGAGGGAAGAACCGGGAGCTACACCTTC.

The chain has TRBV12-1 and TRBJ2-3; TRBD2 is the table's D call and was not checked against the DNA. TRBV12-1 is a listed pseudogene. The length of the CDR3 is 16 residues. CDR3 in DNA: TGTGCCAGCAGCCCGGGGAGGGCCCACCGCGCAGATACGCAGTATTTT. It specifies CASSPGRAHRADTQYF.

This chain links TRBV5-1 with TRBJ2-3, with D possibly TRBD1 on 5 matching bases. This CDR3 region has 15 residues. Trimming stripped 1 base from V and 0 bases from J, with 9 bases between. Per germline, CDR1 SGHRS and CDR2 YFSETQ. Here the CDR3 DNA reads TGCGCCAGCAGCTTGTATGGACAAAGCACAGATACGCAGTATTTT. This codes for CASSLYGQSTDTQYF.

This chain uses TRBV11-2 with TRBJ2-3; 11 positions match TRBD2. CDR1 and CDR2 from the germline V gene are SGHAT and FQNNGV. The CDR3 length is 16 residues. J gave up 0 bases and V 5 bases, and 4 bases lay outside the gene matches. CDR3 nucleotides: TGTGCCAGCAGCCCTCGACTAGCGGGGAGCACAGATACGCAGTATTTT. This translates into CASSPRLAGSTDTQYF.

CDR3 DNA: TGTGCCAGCAGTTTTAGCGGGAGGGTCTACGAGCAGTACTTC. This translates into CASSFSGRVYEQYF. The chain is built from TRBV28 and TRBJ2-7, with TRBD2 matching over 11 bases. This CDR3 comprises 14 residues. Per germline, CDR1 MDHEN and CDR2 SYDVKM. Germline trimming cut 3 bases from V and 3 bases from J; bases unmatched to any gene: 1.

The V and J genes are TRBV5-1 and TRBJ2-3; D remains unclear. Trimming took off 5 bases at V and 0 bases at J, with 7 bases between the two ends. Germline V gene data show CDR1 as SGHRS and CDR2 as YFSETQ. The CDR3 consists of 13 residues. The CDR3 protein is CASRRYSTDTQYF. CDR3 nucleotide sequence: TGCGCCAGCAGGCGATATAGCACAGATACGCAGTATTTT.